This TCR beta chain was sequenced in a study of OX40 agonist ivuxolimab in advanced cancers. Method: immunoSEQ multiplex PCR; TCRdb's copy keeps in-frame clones and lacks some. The profile shows 55,000 to 60,000 clones, 93% of them singletons. As regards this clone: Antigen unknown.

The length of the CDR3 is 14 residues. Germline CDR1 MDHEN, CDR2 SYDVKM. Trimming removed 8 bases at V and 3 bases at J, with 17 bases between. Findings and limits, study-wide: The authors did not determine the antigen specificity of the expanded peripheral T cells.

This clonotype was obtained from an adult with an advanced solid tumor such as melanoma, head and neck, liver or kidney cancer. The source was CD4+ or CD8+ T cells sorted from blood, collected in a trial of the OX40 agonist ivuxolimab. The V and J genes are TRBV28 and TRBJ2-7; possibly TRBD2 for D (7 bases). CDR3 sequence reads: CASSTPGGHYEQYF. The CDR3 DNA reads TGTGCCAGCTCGACCCCCGGGGGGCACTACGAGCAGTACTTC.